The next 10 T cell receptor beta chains were all read from a single sample in a study of shared clonotypes between healthy human individuals. The data were produced by immunoSEQ multiplex PCR, yet TCRdb's version contains in-frame clones alone and is incomplete. The sample shows around 1,900,000 clones, roughly 93% of them seen only once. In the naive CD8 group, cells lacked CD45RO and were positively selected for CCR7, so terminally differentiated effector memory CD45RA+ cells were left out. The sequencing sample was made of naive CD8+ T cells from PBMCs. These receptors were obtained from a young man in good health. Some clones in this sample may be carry-over from other donors' samples.

On this clone itself: The same CDR3 can be traced to other DNA sequences in this sample. The chain joins TRBV5-1 to TRBJ1-5, with D uncertain. CDR1 is SGHRS, CDR2 YFSETQ, per germline. V was clipped by 4 bases and J by 3 bases, with 8 bases between them. The CDR3 is 13 amino acids. The CDR3 sequence is CASSLAPNQPQHF. The DNA of the CDR3 is TGCGCCAGCAGCCTGGCGCCCAATCAGCCCCAGCATTTT.

The chain uses TRBV10-1 and TRBJ2-3; a possible D gene is TRBD2 (5 bases). The V end lost 6 bases, the J end lost 6 bases, and 19 bases lay between the germline ends. Germline CDR1 is WNHNN and CDR2 is SYGVQD (reference sequence). The CDR3 length is 15 residues. CDR3 sequence: CASSGDGLARDTQYF. The CDR3 DNA follows: TGCGCCAGCAGCGGAGATGGACTCGCCCGGGATACGCAGTATTTT.

The CDR3 sequence is CAWSLRQVGGTDTQYF. CDR3 DNA sequence: TGTGCCTGGAGCCTTAGACAGGTGGGGGGCACAGATACGCAGTATTTT. The J gene is TRBJ2-3, the V gene TRBV30, with D possibly matching TRBD1 (6 bases). Germline V gives CDR1 GTSNPN, CDR2 SVGIG (reference sequence). This CDR3 spans 16 amino acids. Trimming left V 3 bases short and J 1 base short, with 17 bases between.

This chain connects TRBV30 to TRBJ2-3; 10 bases agree with TRBD2. The CDR3 runs to 18 residues. Germline V CDR1 and CDR2: GTSNPN, SVGIG (reference sequence). V gave up 0 bases and J gave up 4 bases; unmatched junction bases: 13. The CDR3 reads CAWSVKVASGRGSDTQYF. The CDR3 DNA sequence: TGTGCCTGGAGTGTAAAGGTGGCTAGCGGGAGAGGCTCAGATACGCAGTATTTT.

CDR3 residues: CASSSVRAGRLETQYF. The CDR3 DNA follows: TGTGCCAGCAGTTCCGTAAGGGCCGGGAGGTTAGAGACCCAGTACTTC. The chain joins TRBV28 to TRBJ2-5; 7 positions match TRBD2. Per the germline V gene, CDR1 is MDHEN and CDR2 is SYDVKM. The CDR3 contains 16 residues. Trimming removed 4 bases from V and 4 bases from J; junction bases left unmatched: 12.

V gene TRBV6-1 combines with J gene TRBJ2-1, with D possibly matching TRBD2 (6 bases). This CDR3 is 15 amino acids long. V was shortened by 2 bases and J by 6 bases, with 14 bases between the two germline ends. Germline V lookup: CDR1 MNHNS, CDR2 SASEGT. CDR3 nucleotides: TGTGCCAGCAGTGAATGGGCGGGACCTCCCAATGAGCAGTTCTTC. Protein: CASSEWAGPPNEQFF.

This clone was counted a single time. This rearrangement joins TRBV19 to TRBJ2-5, with D unclear. Trimming pared 3 bases from V and 5 bases from J, leaving 13 bases between. The CDR3 loop spans 14 amino acids. Germline CDR1 and CDR2: LNHDA and SQIVND (reference sequence). The CDR3 DNA sequence: TGTGCCAGTAGTATGTCTCCTCTGACGGAGACCCAGTACTTC. Amino acids: CASSMSPLTETQYF.

The CDR3 bases are TGTGCCAGCAGCTTGGGATTCAGGGAAATGAATCAGCCCCAGCATTTT. As protein: CASSLGFREMNQPQHF. The chain joins TRBV5-5 to TRBJ1-5; D is possibly TRBD1 (5 bases). The ends were cut back, 0 bases at V and 4 bases at J, with 14 bases in the middle. Germline V gene lookup returns CDR1 SGHKS and CDR2 YYEKEE (reference sequence). CDR3 size: 16 residues. Using reference TRBV5-5 and TRBJ1-5 for the parts outside the CDR3, the full variable domain is DAGVTQSPTHLIKTRGQQVTLRCSPISGHKSVSWYQQVLGQGPQFIFQYYEKEERGRGNFPDRFSARQFPNYSSELNVNALLLGDSALYLCASSLGFREMNQPQHFGDGTRLSIL.

With respect to this clone: The limits of the CDR3 on the DNA are not certain, so only TCRdb's listed CDR3 is given. The chain has TRBV27 and TRBJ2-1; the table's D call, TRBD1, has no DNA check behind it. The CDR3 totals 15 residues, both ends included. Germline values: CDR1 MNHEY, CDR2 SMNVEV (reference sequence). The CDR3 sequence: CASSFFGQGHNEQFF.

V is TRBV27 and J is TRBJ2-4, with 9 bases fitting TRBD1. The germline gives CDR1 MNHEY, CDR2 SMNVEV (reference sequence). The CDR3 extends over 14 amino acids. J was trimmed by 7 bases and V by 2 bases; bases with no gene match: 3. For the CDR3, the DNA is TGTGCCAGCAGTTTAAACAGGGGGCATAACATTCAGTACTTC. Its translation is CASSLNRGHNIQYF.